This T cell receptor (beta chain) was retrieved from a study of blood T cell repertoires in COVID-19. Trimming removed 1 base from V and 8 bases from J, with 18 bases in between. The CDR3 has 16 amino acids. Germline V gene sequence: CDR1 LGHDT, CDR2 YNNKEL (reference sequence). Profiled with immunoSEQ multiplex PCR; TCRdb holds only in-frame clones, not every one. This sample has about 200,000 clones, with 86% found just once. This clonotype was sampled from a man younger than 45 who had recovered from COVID-19. J is TRBJ2-4 and V is TRBV3-1 (or the pseudogene TRBV3-2); D perhaps matches TRBD2 (5 bases). Material: peripheral blood. In nucleotides, the CDR3 is TGTGCCAGCAGCCAAGTCTCGACGGTGGTCGGGGACATTCAGTACTTC. Its translation: CASSQVSTVVGDIQYF.